Listed here are 23 T cell receptor beta chains from one sample, sequenced in a study of blood T cell repertoires in COVID-19. Data came from immunoSEQ multiplex PCR; TCRdb stores just in-frame clones and leaves some out. The sample has 250,000 or so clones, about 83% seen once; the top ten hold over 1.5%. Material for sequencing was peripheral blood. The receptors derive from a woman aged 40 to 49 who had recovered from COVID-19.

The V gene is TRBV27, the J gene TRBJ2-4; TRBD1 agrees at 8 bases. CDR1 and CDR2 (germline): MNHEY, SMNVEV (reference sequence). With V trimmed by 4 bases and J by 7 bases, 12 bases remained unmatched. This CDR3 spans 16 amino acids. CDR3 amino acids: CASSSSGGRIRNIQYF. CDR3 in DNA: TGTGCCAGCAGTTCCTCAGGGGGCCGGATAAGGAACATTCAGTACTTC.

This clone was picked up one time. The rearrangement links TRBV27 to TRBJ2-1; 7 bases map to TRBD2. The CDR3 extends over 14 amino acids. The V gene's germline CDR1 is MNHEY and CDR2 SMNVEV (reference sequence). V gave up 8 bases and J gave up 5 bases; unmatched junction bases: 9. The CDR3 is CASRRSGANNEQFF. DNA of the CDR3: TGTGCCAGCCGCCGAAGCGGGGCTAACAATGAGCAGTTCTTC.

The chain recombines TRBV6-5 with TRBJ2-7; TRBD2 agrees at 7 bases. V lost 5 bases to trimming and J lost 1 base; unmatched junction nucleotides: 5. This CDR3 is 14 amino acids long. Per germline, CDR1 MNHEY and CDR2 SVGAGI. CDR3 coding DNA: TGTGCCAGCAGTCTGCCGGGACTATCCTACGAGCAGTACTTC. Protein: CASSLPGLSYEQYF.

The table lists this clone with a few counts. The rearrangement links TRBV7-2 to TRBJ1-6, with 10 bases aligning to TRBD1. This CDR3 is 13 amino acids long. The V gene end was trimmed by 7 bases and the J gene end by 9 bases; junction bases not matched to a gene: 3. Germline CDR1 SGHTA, CDR2 FQGNSA. The CDR3 sequence is CASTGQGSSPLHF. The CDR3 nucleotides are TGTGCCAGCACGGGACAGGGGAGTTCACCCCTCCACTTT.

The V gene is TRBV6-5, the J gene TRBJ1-2; D perhaps matches TRBD1 (5 bases). The CDR3 consists of 14 residues. Per germline, CDR1 MNHEY and CDR2 SVGAGI. V was clipped by 1 base and J by 8 bases, with 14 bases between them. The CDR3 protein is CASSYWKGLGGYTF. CDR3 DNA: TGTGCCAGCAGTTACTGGAAGGGGTTAGGAGGCTACACCTTC.

This clone was detected ten times or more. The J gene is TRBJ2-2, the V gene TRBV28; 8 nucleotides align to TRBD1. The CDR3 is made up of 15 amino acids. Looked up from germline, CDR1 is MDHEN and CDR2 is SYDVKM. V dropped 2 bases and J dropped 2; count of bases not matched to a gene: 1. The CDR3 coding sequence is TGTGCCAGCAGTTTAGGACAGGGAAACACCGGGGAGCTGTTTTTT. It is translated as CASSLGQGNTGELFF.

This clone was counted between two and nine times. The V gene is TRBV28, the J gene TRBJ2-3; 7 positions match TRBD2. The CDR3 covers 15 residues. The V and J ends lost 4 bases and 1 base, in that order; junction bases with no gene match: 5. Germline CDR1 and CDR2: MDHEN and SYDVKM. CDR3 nucleotide sequence: TGTGCCAGCAGTTCTAGCGGCCCTGGCACAGATACGCAGTATTTT. It yields the protein CASSSSGPGTDTQYF.

V usage is TRBV5-5 and J usage is TRBJ2-7; TRBD1 agrees at 10 bases. The germline V gene encodes CDR1 SGHKS and CDR2 YYEKEE (reference sequence). The CDR3 totals 15 residues. After removal of 2 bases from V and 2 bases from J, the junction contained 4 bases not matched to a gene. For the CDR3, the DNA is TGTGCCAGCAGCTTTCTGGGACAGGGGACCTACGAGCAGTACTTC. This encodes CASSFLGQGTYEQYF.

The chain couples TRBV6-5 to TRBJ2-2; no clear D. V gave up 6 bases and J gave up 3 bases, with 5 bases separating them. CDR3 length: 12 residues. The germline V gene has CDR1 MNHEY and CDR2 SVGAGI. The CDR3 coding sequence is TGTGCCAGCAGAGACTACACCGGGGAGCTGTTTTTT. Its protein is CASRDYTGELFF.

V is TRBV28 and J is TRBJ2-1; 8 nucleotides match TRBD1. In germline, CDR1 is MDHEN, CDR2 SYDVKM. J lost 9 bases, V lost 1 base, and 11 bases had no gene match. The CDR3 is 16 amino acids. The CDR3 loop reads CASSLSGGPIVSEQFF. DNA of the CDR3: TGTGCCAGCAGTTTATCAGGGGGCCCAATAGTTAGTGAGCAGTTCTTC. The full variable domain, with the rest looked up from reference TRBV28 and TRBJ2-1, is DVKVTQSSRYLVKRTGEKVFLECVQDMDHENMFWYRQDPGLGLRLIYFSYDVKMKEKGDIPEGYSVSREKKERFSLILESASTNQTSMYLCASSLSGGPIVSEQFFGPGTRLTVL.

The J gene is TRBJ1-2, the V gene TRBV9; D gene ambiguous. Germline V gene lookup returns CDR1 SGDLS and CDR2 YYNGEE. Trimming stripped 3 bases from V and 2 bases from J, with 23 bases between. The length of the CDR3 is 18 residues. The CDR3 DNA follows: TGTGCCAGCAGCGGACCCCGGGAACAGACTAGTAAGAACTATGGCTACACCTTC. This encodes CASSGPREQTSKNYGYTF.

This sequence joins TRBV6-5 and TRBJ1-5, with unresolved D. Germline CDR1 reads MNHEY; CDR2 reads SVGAGI. The CDR3 runs to 16 residues. The V end was cut by 4 bases, the J end by 3 bases, with 16 bases between. The CDR3 spells CASSLSGVPSNQPQHF. CDR3 nucleotides: TGTGCCAGCAGTTTGTCAGGCGTCCCGTCCAATCAGCCCCAGCATTTT.

The rearrangement links TRBV4-1 to TRBJ1-3; 8 nucleotides agree with TRBD1. The junction had 10 bases not matched to a gene; V was cut back by 0 bases and J by 0 bases. CDR3 length: 19 residues. Germline V CDR1 and CDR2: MGHRA, YSYEKL. The chain's CDR3 is CASSQEQGTGYFSGNTIYF. CDR3 DNA sequence: TGCGCCAGCAGCCAAGAACAAGGGACAGGATACTTCTCTGGAAACACCATATATTTT.

The V call is TRBV5-1, the J call TRBJ2-7; 7 positions match TRBD1. Germline V gene lookup returns CDR1 SGHRS and CDR2 YFSETQ. V shed 4 bases and J 0 bases; nucleotides not matched to a gene: 7. This CDR3 spans 15 amino acids. The CDR3 DNA is TGCGCCAGCAGCGAGGGGGCAGGGGGCTCCTACGAGCAGTACTTC. It codes for CASSEGAGGSYEQYF.

In this sample, this clone turned up once. This chain links TRBV27 with TRBJ1-6; no firm D call. The V end was cut by 3 bases, the J end by 8 bases, with 8 bases between. This CDR3 is built from 13 residues. Germline V gives CDR1 MNHEY, CDR2 SMNVEV (reference sequence). CDR3 in DNA: TGTGCCAGCAGTTTTAACAGAGATTCACCCCTCCACTTT. It specifies CASSFNRDSPLHF.

The chain employs TRBV30 and TRBJ1-5; D is ambiguous. The V and J ends lost 0 bases and 6 bases respectively, with 6 bases between them. The CDR3 extends over 12 amino acids. The V gene's germline CDR1 is GTSNPN and CDR2 SVGIG (reference sequence). The CDR3 region is CAWSVSVQPQHF. The CDR3 region has the DNA TGTGCCTGGAGTGTATCCGTTCAGCCCCAGCATTTT.

The V call is TRBV5-6, the J call TRBJ2-1; D may be TRBD1 (6 bases). The germline CDR1 and CDR2 sequences are SGHDT and YYEEEE. This CDR3 contains 16 residues. Trimming shortened V by 4 bases and J by 4 bases, and 18 bases separated the two germline ends. The CDR3, as DNA: TGTGCCAGCAGCCCGCCGTCAGGACAGAGTTACAATGAGCAGTTCTTC. Translation: CASSPPSGQSYNEQFF.

The chain is built from TRBV28 and TRBJ2-7; maybe TRBD1 (6 bases). Per the germline V gene, CDR1 is MDHEN and CDR2 is SYDVKM. CDR3 length equals 14 residues. V shed 7 bases and J shed 7 bases, with 20 bases lying between them. CDR3: CASIKGGNTAEQYF. In DNA form, the CDR3 reads TGTGCCAGCATAAAAGGGGGAAACACGGCGGAGCAGTACTTC. Together with reference TRBV28 and TRBJ2-7, the CDR3 gives the full variable domain: DVKVTQSSRYLVKRTGEKVFLECVQDMDHENMFWYRQDPGLGLRLIYFSYDVKMKEKGDIPEGYSVSREKKERFSLILESASTNQTSMYLCASIKGGNTAEQYFGPGTRLTVT.

The rearrangement uses TRBV11-3 and TRBJ2-3; unclear D gene. The CDR3 runs to 14 residues. V was clipped by 2 bases and J by 3 bases, with 9 bases between them. Germline values: CDR1 SGHNT, CDR2 YENEEA. CDR3 sequence (DNA): TGTGCCAGCAGCTTACAGGCTTTTACAGATACGCAGTATTTT. It specifies CASSLQAFTDTQYF.

The chain uses TRBV7-9 and TRBJ1-5; 7 nucleotides line up with TRBD1. J was trimmed by 1 base and V by 6 bases; bases with no gene match: 6. Looked up from germline, CDR1 is SEHNR and CDR2 is FQNEAQ (reference sequence). The CDR3 extends over 15 amino acids. In DNA form, the CDR3 reads TGTGCCAGCAGTCGACAGGGTCTAAGCAATCAGCCCCAGCATTTT. Translated: CASSRQGLSNQPQHF.

The genes are TRBV30 and TRBJ1-5, with TRBD1 as a possible D gene (6 bases). The germline gives CDR1 GTSNPN, CDR2 SVGIG (reference sequence). V was trimmed by 8 bases and J by 2 bases, leaving 10 bases between them. The CDR3 is made up of 12 amino acids. The CDR3 nucleotides read TGTGCCGGCCGACAGGGCAATCAGCCCCAGCATTTT. Translating it yields CAGRQGNQPQHF.

The V gene is TRBV2, the J gene TRBJ2-1; D gene uncertain. Germline V gene data show CDR1 as SNHLY and CDR2 as FYNNEI. The V gene lost 3 bases and the J gene lost 7 bases, with 7 bases spanning the gap. This CDR3 is 12 amino acids long. CDR3 DNA: TGTGCCAGCAGTGATCTGCGGAATGAGCAGTTCTTC. Encoded protein: CASSDLRNEQFF. Together with reference TRBV2 and TRBJ2-1, the CDR3 gives the full variable domain: EPEVTQTPSHQVTQMGQEVILRCVPISNHLYFYWYRQILGQKVEFLVSFYNNEISEKSEIFDDQFSVERPDGSNFTLKIRSTKLEDSAMYFCASSDLRNEQFFGPGTRLTVL.

V and J are TRBV5-3 and TRBJ2-3, with 7 bases fitting TRBD2. TRBV5-3 is recorded as an ORF, its role being uncertain. CDR3 size: 17 residues. V lost 4 bases and J lost 4; bases outside the gene matches: 15. CDR3 sequence reads: CARSATAPGGSPDTQYF. The CDR3 DNA sequence: TGTGCCAGAAGCGCGACCGCGCCGGGGGGTAGCCCAGATACGCAGTATTTT.